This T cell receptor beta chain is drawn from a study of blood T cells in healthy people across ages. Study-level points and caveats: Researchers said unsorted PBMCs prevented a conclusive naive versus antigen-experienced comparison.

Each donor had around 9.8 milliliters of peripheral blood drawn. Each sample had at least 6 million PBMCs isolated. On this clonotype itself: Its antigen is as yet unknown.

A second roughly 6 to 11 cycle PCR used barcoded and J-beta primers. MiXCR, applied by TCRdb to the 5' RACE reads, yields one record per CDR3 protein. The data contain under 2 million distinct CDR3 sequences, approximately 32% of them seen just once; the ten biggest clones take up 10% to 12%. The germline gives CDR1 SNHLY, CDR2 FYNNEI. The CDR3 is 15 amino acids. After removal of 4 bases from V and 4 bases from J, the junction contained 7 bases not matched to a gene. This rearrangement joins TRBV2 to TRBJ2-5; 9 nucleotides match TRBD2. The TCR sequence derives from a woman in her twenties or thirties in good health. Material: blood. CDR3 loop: CASSVKRGVLETQYF. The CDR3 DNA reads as TGTGCCAGCAGTGTGAAGCGGGGGGTCTTAGAGACCCAGTACTTC.